These 25 T cell receptor beta chains share one sample of origin, sequenced in a study of shared T cell receptors in the human thymus. The method was immunoSEQ multiplex PCR; TCRdb's version includes in-frame clones alone and lacks a portion of them. The sample yields hundreds of thousands of clones, 88% seen once. A further study also used this sample, focusing on human thymus T cells.

Sequenced material: thymocytes. The source is a boy in the first two years of life with a congenital heart defect.

In its sample, this clone was seen once. The chain combines TRBV27 with TRBJ1-1; unclear D gene. Trimming shortened V by 5 bases and J by 3 bases, and 13 bases separated the two germline ends. The germline gives CDR1 MNHEY, CDR2 SMNVEV (reference sequence). The CDR3 loop spans 14 amino acids. CDR3 amino acids: CASSGEGVDTEAFF. The DNA for the CDR3 is TGTGCCAGCAGTGGGGAGGGAGTTGACACTGAAGCTTTCTTT.

This chain links TRBV27 with TRBJ1-1; a weak D match, TRBD1 (5 bases). The germline V gene encodes CDR1 MNHEY and CDR2 SMNVEV (reference sequence). V lost 4 bases to trimming and J lost 1 base, with 10 bases between them. CDR3 length equals 14 residues. This CDR3 reads CASSYWGRNTEAFF. The CDR3 region has the DNA TGTGCCAGCAGTTACTGGGGCAGGAACACTGAAGCTTTCTTT.

The chain has TRBV29-1 and TRBJ1-2, with 7 nucleotides matching TRBD1. Germline V CDR1 and CDR2: SQVTM, ANQGSEA. V lost 6 bases, J lost 1 base, and 2 bases stayed unmatched. The CDR3 has 12 residues. CDR3 coding DNA: TGCAGCGTCAGACAGGGTAACTATGGCTACACCTTC. Amino acid sequence: CSVRQGNYGYTF.

This clone was seen just once. The rearrangement joins TRBV7-2 to TRBJ1-1, with 7 bases identical to TRBD1. CDR3 length equals 16 residues. Germline CDR1 SGHTA, CDR2 FQGNSA. V lost 6 bases and J lost 6; bases outside the gene matches: 16. The chain's CDR3 is CASRTRGLPGVAEAFF. The CDR3 nucleotides are TGTGCCAGCAGAACAAGGGGGCTCCCCGGGGTGGCTGAAGCTTTCTTT.

The V call is TRBV5-1, the J call TRBJ2-1; 11 bases map to TRBD2. Germline CDR1 reads SGHRS; CDR2 reads YFSETQ. J lost 8 bases, V lost 4 bases, and 14 bases had no gene match. The CDR3 is 17 amino acids. The CDR3 DNA sequence: TGCGCCAGCAGCCCCGGGCTAGCGGGAGGCCCCTGGGATGAGCAGTTCTTC. Residues: CASSPGLAGGPWDEQFF.

The chain is built from TRBV15 and TRBJ1-4, with D possibly being TRBD1 (6 bases). The CDR3 extends over 16 amino acids. The germline V gene has CDR1 LNHNV and CDR2 YYDKDF (reference sequence). Trimming removed 1 base at V and 3 bases at J, with 12 bases between. CDR3 DNA sequence: TGTGCCACCAGCAGAGCGGGGGGCACGGCTAATGAAAAACTGTTTTTT. It yields the protein CATSRAGGTANEKLFF.

This clone has only one observation. The rearrangement joins TRBV19 to TRBJ2-7, with 10 positions matching TRBD2. The CDR3 extends over 16 amino acids. Trimming cost V 6 bases and J 6 bases; bases outside gene matches: 14. CDR1 is LNHDA, CDR2 SQIVND, per germline (reference sequence). The CDR3, as DNA: TGTGCCAGTAGGGGACATCCTAGCGGGAGTGTTTCCGAGCAGTACTTC. Protein sequence: CASRGHPSGSVSEQYF. Based on the CDR3 plus reference TRBV19 and TRBJ2-7, the full variable domain is DGGITQSPKYLFRKEGQNVTLSCEQNLNHDAMYWYRQDPGQGLRLIYYSQIVNDFQKGDIAEGYSVSREKKESFPLTVTSAQKNPTAFYLCASRGHPSGSVSEQYFGPGTRLTVT.

The rearrangement joins TRBV19 to TRBJ1-1, with 7 bases aligning to TRBD1. CDR1 is LNHDA and CDR2 is SQIVND in the germline V gene (reference sequence). The CDR3 sequence is 17 residues long. V was clipped by 1 base and J by 1 base; unmatched bases: 9. As DNA, the CDR3 is TGTGCCAGTAGTATAGGCCCCCCGACAGGGCCGAACACTGAAGCTTTCTTT. Amino acids: CASSIGPPTGPNTEAFF.

This clone was observed a few times. V gene TRBV5-4 combines with J gene TRBJ2-7; TRBD2 agrees at 7 bases. From germline, CDR1 is SGHNT and CDR2 YYREEE (reference sequence). The V and J ends lost 1 base and 0 bases, in that order; junction bases with no gene match: 13. This CDR3 is built from 18 residues. The CDR3 bases are TGTGCCAGCAGCTTGATGTCGGGAGGCCACATGACCTCCTACGAGCAGTACTTC. It is translated as CASSLMSGGHMTSYEQYF. The full variable domain, with the rest looked up from reference TRBV5-4 and TRBJ2-7, is ETGVTQSPTHLIKTRGQQVTLRCSSQSGHNTVSWYQQALGQGPQFIFQYYREEENGRGNFPPRFSGLQFPNYSSELNVNALELDDSALYLCASSLMSGGHMTSYEQYFGPGTRLTVT.

The chain employs TRBV30 and TRBJ1-6; D ambiguous. Germline V CDR1 and CDR2: GTSNPN, SVGIG (reference sequence). Trimming took 4 bases from V and 8 from J, leaving 15 bases between them. This CDR3 comprises 14 residues. CDR3 sequence: CAWTKKTRDSPLHF. The CDR3 DNA reads TGTGCCTGGACCAAGAAAACGCGGGATTCACCCCTCCACTTT.

A single count supports this clone. V usage is TRBV13 and J usage is TRBJ2-7; TRBD2 agrees at 7 bases. V lost 3 bases to trimming and J lost 2 bases; unmatched junction nucleotides: 4. CDR1 PRHDT and CDR2 FYEKMQ come from the germline V gene (reference sequence). This CDR3 has 14 amino acids. CDR3 DNA sequence: TGTGCCAGCAGCTTTCGCGGGACTACCTACGAGCAGTACTTC. It is translated as CASSFRGTTYEQYF. Full variable domain (remainder filled in from reference TRBV13 and TRBJ2-7): AAGVIQSPRHLIKEKRETATLKCYPIPRHDTVYWYQQGPGQDPQFLISFYEKMQSDKGSIPDRFSAQQFSDYHSELNMSSLELGDSALYFCASSFRGTTYEQYFGPGTRLTVT.

The V gene is TRBV19, the J gene TRBJ2-3; 13 nucleotides line up with TRBD2. Germline CDR1 is LNHDA and CDR2 is SQIVND (reference sequence). There are 18 residues in the CDR3. With V trimmed by 5 bases and J by 1 base, 9 bases remained unmatched. DNA for the CDR3: TGTGCCAGTAGTGTCGGACTAGCGGGAGTACGAGGCACAGATACGCAGTATTTT. Translating gives CASSVGLAGVRGTDTQYF.

This chain connects TRBV6-5 to TRBJ2-7, with no clear D. The V and J ends lost 8 bases and 3 bases respectively, with 17 bases between them. The CDR3 totals 14 residues. Per the germline V gene, CDR1 is MNHEY and CDR2 is SVGAGI. CDR3 nucleotide sequence: TGTGCCAGCTACCGCCGGGTCCCCTACTACGAGCAGTACTTC. Translating gives CASYRRVPYYEQYF.

V is TRBV7-2 and J is TRBJ1-3; D is perhaps TRBD1 (6 bases). V was shortened by 3 bases and J by 8 bases, with 11 bases between the two germline ends. Germline loops: CDR1 SGHTA, CDR2 FQGNSA. This CDR3 comprises 13 residues. CDR3 amino acids: CASSFGGGDTIYF. The CDR3 DNA reads TGTGCCAGCAGCTTCGGGGGGGGCGACACCATATATTTT.

This clone was detected only once. V and J are TRBV5-4 and TRBJ2-1, with D unresolved. Germline CDR1 and CDR2: SGHNT and YYREEE (reference sequence). The CDR3 consists of 15 residues. Trimming pared 1 base from V and 6 bases from J, leaving 14 bases between. For the CDR3, the DNA is TGTGCCAGCAGCTTGACGAGGTTAAGAACCAATGAGCAGTTCTTC. Its translation is CASSLTRLRTNEQFF.

The rearrangement joins TRBV29-1 to TRBJ2-3, with D perhaps TRBD1 (6 bases). This CDR3 region has 15 residues. Germline V gene data show CDR1 as SQVTM and CDR2 as ANQGSEA. Deletions cut 5 bases from V and 4 bases from J, with 19 bases between. The CDR3 is CSVTGQGISPDTQYF. The CDR3 DNA sequence: TGCAGCGTTACAGGGCAGGGTATCTCCCCAGATACGCAGTATTTT.

The V gene is TRBV7-8, the J gene TRBJ2-3; TRBD2 matches 10 bases. The CDR3 has 20 residues. V gave up 4 bases and J gave up 2 bases; unmatched junction bases: 18. Germline V gives CDR1 SGHVS, CDR2 FQNEAQ. The CDR3 loop reads CASSSGASGSGGYPTDTQYF. The CDR3, as DNA: TGTGCCAGCAGCTCCGGGGCTAGCGGGAGTGGGGGGTATCCCACAGATACGCAGTATTTT.

The chain links TRBV7-6 to TRBJ2-5, with D perhaps matching TRBD2 (6 bases). V was trimmed by 0 bases and J by 5 bases, leaving 16 bases between them. The CDR3 is 16 amino acids. Germline CDR1 reads SGHVS; CDR2 reads FNYEAQ. CDR3 in amino acids: CASSLALLRAGETQYF. CDR3 bases: TGTGCCAGCAGCTTAGCCCTCCTAAGGGCGGGGGAGACCCAGTACTTC.

In this sample, this clone turned up once. The chain recombines TRBV7-6 with TRBJ1-1; 10 nucleotides agree with TRBD1. V was clipped by 7 bases and J by 4 bases; unmatched bases: 12. Germline V gene data show CDR1 as SGHVS and CDR2 as FNYEAQ. This CDR3 is 16 amino acids long. The CDR3 coding sequence is TGTGCCAGCACCCCCCCCTGGGACAGGGGAGGCACTGAAGCTTTCTTT. Its translation: CASTPPWDRGGTEAFF.

The CDR3 region is CASMAGPQGTSLRGSSYNEQFF. The CDR3 DNA follows: TGCGCCAGCATGGCCGGCCCCCAGGGCACTTCGCTTCGCGGGAGTTCCTACAATGAGCAGTTCTTC. V is TRBV4-1 and J is TRBJ2-1; 7 bases are shared with TRBD2. Germline trimming cut 7 bases from V and 1 base from J; bases unmatched to any gene: 28. The CDR3 is made up of 22 amino acids. CDR1 MGHRA and CDR2 YSYEKL come from the germline V gene.

The chain combines TRBV12-5 with TRBJ2-3; 10 nucleotides match TRBD2. The CDR3 runs to 18 residues. The germline gives CDR1 LGHNT, CDR2 FRNRAP. The V and J ends lost 1 base and 3 bases, in that order; junction bases with no gene match: 10. The CDR3 bases are TGTGCTAGTGGTTTGGACGATGTGGCTAGCGGGAGTACAGATACGCAGTATTTT. This encodes CASGLDDVASGSTDTQYF.

As to this clone: Other DNA sequences in this sample translate to the same CDR3. As DNA, the CDR3 is TGTGCCAGCAGTGTTGGACAGGGAGGCGATACGCAGTATTTT. Residues: CASSVGQGGDTQYF. The genes are TRBV6-1 and TRBJ2-3, with 8 bases lining up with TRBD1. This CDR3 comprises 14 residues. CDR1 MNHNS and CDR2 SASEGT come from the germline V gene. V lost 4 bases, J lost 6 bases, and 6 bases stayed unmatched.

This sequence joins TRBV29-1 and TRBJ1-1; TRBD1 matches at 10 bases. Germline lookup yields CDR1 SQVTM and CDR2 ANQGSEA. The CDR3 has 15 residues. V shed 3 bases and J 4 bases; nucleotides not matched to a gene: 8. CDR3 sequence: CSVDTTGGRSTEAFF. DNA of the CDR3: TGCAGCGTTGATACGACAGGGGGCAGGAGCACTGAAGCTTTCTTT.

The rearrangement uses TRBV7-6 and TRBJ2-7; D gene ambiguous. The CDR3 is made up of 13 amino acids. The V end lost 8 bases, the J end lost 5 bases, and 16 bases lay between the germline ends. Germline V gene sequence: CDR1 SGHVS, CDR2 FNYEAQ. The DNA for the CDR3 is TGTGCCAGCGGGCTTAGTGTTCACGACGAGCAGTACTTC. Translated: CASGLSVHDEQYF.

The V and J genes are TRBV9 and TRBJ2-2, with a tentative D call TRBD2 (6 bases). V dropped 1 base and J dropped 1 base, with 8 bases sitting between them. In germline, CDR1 is SGDLS, CDR2 YYNGEE. The CDR3 consists of 15 residues. The CDR3 bases are TGTGCCAGCAGCGTAAACGGGAGGAACACCGGGGAGCTGTTTTTT. Amino acids: CASSVNGRNTGELFF.